This T cell receptor beta chain was sequenced in a study of blood T cell repertoires in COVID-19. Clones were sequenced by immunoSEQ multiplex PCR, and TCRdb holds only the in-frame ones, with some missing. The table shows about 250,000 clones, with around 89% occurring only once. CDR1 and CDR2 from the germline V gene are SGHTA and FQGTGA. This CDR3 contains 19 residues. The J segment lost 4 bases and the V segment lost 1 base, leaving 8 bases of the junction unmatched. The genes are TRBV7-3 and TRBJ2-1, with TRBD2 matching 15 bases. The TCR was taken from a man aged 30-40 years with acute or convalescent COVID-19. Sequenced material: peripheral blood. CDR3 protein: CASSLKGLAGGLLYNEQFF. The CDR3 region has the DNA TGTGCCAGCAGCTTAAAAGGACTAGCGGGGGGGCTACTATACAATGAGCAGTTCTTC.